Below, 24 T cell receptor beta chains from the same sample are listed, as sequenced in a study of blood T cell repertoires in COVID-19. Assay used: immunoSEQ multiplex PCR; TCRdb lists only in-frame clones, some missing. The profile shows some 380,000 clones, 81% of them singletons. The sample consisted of peripheral blood. The receptors were sampled from a human donor with acute or convalescent COVID-19. The donor label of this sample is uncertain.

Concerning this clone: The sample holds other DNA sequences that translate to the same CDR3. V gene TRBV24-1 combines with J gene TRBJ2-1; D unresolved. Between the trimmed V and J ends, which lost 3 bases and 7 bases, there was a span of 9 bases. The germline V gene has CDR1 KGHDR and CDR2 SFDVKD. The CDR3 covers 13 residues. CDR3 sequence reads: CATSDPLRNEQFF. The CDR3 bases are TGTGCCACCAGTGATCCCCTTCGGAATGAGCAGTTCTTC.

The CDR3 sequence: CASSVRGYEQYF. The CDR3 DNA follows: TGTGCCAGCAGCGTTCGAGGCTACGAGCAGTACTTC. The J gene is TRBJ2-7, the V gene TRBV11-2; no clear D. The V end lost 5 bases, the J end lost 3 bases, and 8 bases lay between the germline ends. Germline CDR1 SGHAT, CDR2 FQNNGV. The CDR3 sequence is 12 residues long.

The sample holds a few counts of this clone. The chain recombines TRBV7-2 with TRBJ2-1, with D maybe TRBD2 (5 bases). CDR3 size: 15 residues. V gave up 1 base and J gave up 7 bases, with 14 bases separating them. Germline V gene lookup returns CDR1 SGHTA and CDR2 FQGNSA. For the CDR3, the DNA is TGTGCCAGCAGCTTAGTCGGAGGAGGCCTAAATGAGCAGTTCTTC. Protein sequence: CASSLVGGGLNEQFF. The full variable domain, completed using reference TRBV7-2 and TRBJ2-1, is GAGVSQSPSNKVTEKGKDVELRCDPISGHTALYWYRQSLGQGLEFLIYFQGNSAPDKSGLPSDRFSAERTGGSVSTLTIQRTQQEDSAVYLCASSLVGGGLNEQFFGPGTRLTVL.

A word on this clone: Other DNA sequences in this specimen translate into the identical CDR3. The chain employs TRBV27 and TRBJ2-7, with D uncertain. The germline V gene encodes CDR1 MNHEY and CDR2 SMNVEV (reference sequence). V was clipped by 2 bases and J by 3 bases, with 8 bases between them. CDR3 size: 13 residues. The CDR3 nucleotides are TGTGCCAGCAGTTTAGGGCAGAGCTACGAGCAGTACTTC. Translating gives CASSLGQSYEQYF.

The chain has TRBV5-4 and TRBJ1-2, with TRBD1 matching 8 bases. The germline CDR1 and CDR2 sequences are SGHNT and YYREEE (reference sequence). This CDR3 region has 15 residues. V gave up 0 bases and J gave up 2 bases; unmatched junction bases: 3. In nucleotides, the CDR3 is TGTGCCAGCAGCTTGGCAGGGGGCGCGAACTATGGCTACACCTTC. Translation: CASSLAGGANYGYTF.

The CDR3 protein is CASSLLGDSYEQYF. The CDR3 DNA follows: TGTGCCAGCAGCTTACTGGGCGACTCCTACGAGCAGTACTTC. The chain links TRBV7-9 to TRBJ2-7; D unresolved. The germline V gene encodes CDR1 SEHNR and CDR2 FQNEAQ (reference sequence). V was cut by 2 bases and J by 0 bases, with 8 bases left in between. The CDR3 covers 14 residues. The full variable domain, rest sourced from reference TRBV7-9 and TRBJ2-7, is DTGVSQNPRHKITKRGQNVTFRCDPISEHNRLYWYRQTLGQGPEFLTYFQNEAQLEKSRLLSDRFSAERPKGSFSTLEIQRTEQGDSAMYLCASSLLGDSYEQYFGPGTRLTVT.

The chain has TRBV7-6 and TRBJ1-4, with D possibly TRBD1 on 6 matching bases. The germline V and J ends were trimmed by 5 bases and 7 bases, with 17 bases remaining between them. From germline, CDR1 is SGHVS and CDR2 FNYEAQ. The CDR3 consists of 15 residues. The CDR3 here is CASSPQQGLGEKLFF. CDR3 nucleotides: TGTGCCAGCAGCCCACAACAGGGTCTTGGTGAAAAACTGTTTTTT.

The chain joins TRBV2 to TRBJ1-2, with TRBD1 as a possible D gene (6 bases). The V end lost 5 bases, the J end lost 0 bases, and 7 bases lay between the germline ends. Germline values: CDR1 SNHLY, CDR2 FYNNEI. CDR3 length: 13 amino acids. CDR3 nucleotide sequence: TGTGCCAGCAGTCAGGGGCCTAACTATGGCTACACCTTC. This gives the protein CASSQGPNYGYTF.

The chain uses TRBV5-1 and TRBJ1-1, with D possibly matching TRBD1 (5 bases). CDR3 length: 17 residues. Between the trimmed V and J ends, which lost 2 bases and 1 base, there was a span of 18 bases. Per the germline V gene, CDR1 is SGHRS and CDR2 is YFSETQ. CDR3 loop: CASSFTVLQGRNTEAFF. The CDR3 coding sequence is TGCGCCAGCAGCTTTACGGTGTTGCAGGGCCGGAACACTGAAGCTTTCTTT.

The chain is built from TRBV28 and TRBJ2-7; maybe TRBD2 (5 bases). Germline V CDR1 and CDR2: MDHEN, SYDVKM. The CDR3 loop spans 13 amino acids. The ends were cut back, 2 bases at V and 7 bases at J, with 12 bases in the middle. The CDR3 bases are TGTGCCAGCAGTTTACTAGCCCCCCCAGAGCAGTACTTC. Translating it yields CASSLLAPPEQYF.

This clone showed up just a few times. This same CDR3 is encoded by further DNA sequences in the sample. The chain is built from TRBV10-2 and TRBJ2-1; 11 bases fit TRBD2. Unmatched junction bases numbered 4, after V lost 0 bases and J lost 6 bases. This CDR3 contains 16 residues. Germline CDR1 is WSHSY and CDR2 is SAAADI. CDR3 DNA sequence: TGCGCCAGCAGTGAGTCGCTAGCGGGAGGTAGCAATGAGCAGTTCTTC. Translating it yields CASSESLAGGSNEQFF.

V gene TRBV6-6 combines with J gene TRBJ1-3, with 9 bases that match TRBD1. V lost 2 bases and J lost 4; bases outside the gene matches: 6. There are 16 residues in the CDR3. Germline CDR1 is MNHNY and CDR2 is SVGAGI (reference sequence). CDR3 in DNA: TGTGCCAGCAGTTACGCGGGGACAGGGTCGGGAAACACCATATATTTT. Amino acid sequence: CASSYAGTGSGNTIYF.

The CDR3 sequence: CASLEGGSTEAFF. CDR3 in DNA: TGTGCCAGCCTGGAGGGGGGGTCGACTGAAGCTTTCTTT. This chain joins TRBV28 and TRBJ1-1, with a tentative D call TRBD1 (6 bases). Trimming stripped 8 bases from V and 5 bases from J, with 15 bases between. The CDR3 loop spans 13 amino acids. Germline CDR1 MDHEN, CDR2 SYDVKM.

CDR3 amino acids: CASSLLGGISGNTIYF. The CDR3 region has the DNA TGTGCCAGCAGCTTACTTGGCGGCATCTCTGGAAACACCATATATTTT. The chain uses TRBV7-9 and TRBJ1-3; unclear D gene. The CDR3 is 16 residues long. The germline gives CDR1 SEHNR, CDR2 FQNEAQ (reference sequence). Trimming removed 2 bases at V and 0 bases at J, with 11 bases between.

J is TRBJ1-3 and V is TRBV6-1, with unresolved D. Trimming took off 3 bases at V and 0 bases at J, with 6 bases between the two ends. This CDR3 is 14 amino acids long. The germline gives CDR1 MNHNS, CDR2 SASEGT. This CDR3 reads CASSEAGSGNTIYF. The CDR3 nucleotides are TGTGCCAGCAGTGAGGCAGGCTCTGGAAACACCATATATTTT.

This clone has a handful of counts. The chain recombines TRBV7-9 with TRBJ1-5; 10 bases fit TRBD1. Germline trimming cut 5 bases from V and 4 bases from J; bases unmatched to any gene: 11. The CDR3 runs 17 residues. Germline CDR1 is SEHNR and CDR2 is FQNEAQ (reference sequence). The CDR3 protein is CASSPAPGQGSNQPQHF. DNA of the CDR3: TGTGCCAGCAGCCCCGCACCGGGACAGGGGAGTAATCAGCCCCAGCATTTT.

V usage is TRBV7-2 and J usage is TRBJ1-5, with no clear D. V was cut by 2 bases and J by 4 bases, with 15 bases left in between. The CDR3 has 16 amino acids. CDR1 SGHTA and CDR2 FQGNSA come from the germline V gene. CDR3 bases: TGTGCCAGCAGCTTACTCCAGTCGGTGAGGAATCAGCCCCAGCATTTT. It codes for CASSLLQSVRNQPQHF.

V gene TRBV18 combines with J gene TRBJ2-7; 7 positions agree with TRBD1. The J segment lost 7 bases and the V segment lost 3 bases, leaving 6 bases of the junction unmatched. Germline-derived CDR1 and CDR2 are KGHSH and LQKENI. The CDR3 sequence is 13 residues long. CDR3 in amino acids: CASSPTGAWEQYF. DNA of the CDR3: TGTGCCAGCTCACCTACAGGGGCTTGGGAGCAGTACTTC.

The sample holds many counts of this clone. The chain joins TRBV2 to TRBJ1-2; unclear D gene. The germline V gene has CDR1 SNHLY and CDR2 FYNNEI. This CDR3 spans 11 amino acids. Trimming took 6 bases from V and 8 from J, leaving 10 bases between them. CDR3 nucleotide sequence: TGTGCCAGCAGAGATTTTCGGGGCTACACCTTC. As protein: CASRDFRGYTF.

This chain joins TRBV27 and TRBJ2-7; 7 bases fit TRBD1. V shed 6 bases, J shed 5 bases, and the junction held 7 bases outside the gene matches. The germline V gene encodes CDR1 MNHEY and CDR2 SMNVEV (reference sequence). The CDR3 extends over 13 amino acids. The CDR3 DNA reads TGTGCCAGCAGCATACACAGGGGTAACGAGCAGTACTTC. This gives the protein CASSIHRGNEQYF.

This rearrangement joins TRBV18 to TRBJ2-2, with unresolved D. V lost 3 bases and J lost 7, with 9 bases in between. The germline V gene encodes CDR1 KGHSH and CDR2 LQKENI. The length of the CDR3 is 13 residues. CDR3 residues: CASSPDTVGELFF. In nucleotides, the CDR3 is TGTGCCAGCTCACCTGATACTGTCGGGGAGCTGTTTTTT.

CDR3 DNA: TGTGCCAGCAGCCACCCCGGGACAGCAAGCTCTGGAAACACCATATATTTT. The encoded protein is CASSHPGTASSGNTIYF. V is TRBV4-2 and J is TRBJ1-3; 7 nucleotides match TRBD1. The germline gives CDR1 LGHNA, CDR2 YNFKEQ. This CDR3 spans 17 amino acids. Losses at the gene ends were 3 bases for V and 0 bases for J; bases not matched to a gene: 8.

This sequence joins TRBV3-1 (or the pseudogene TRBV3-2) and TRBJ2-7; D might be TRBD1 (5 bases). Trimming removed 2 bases at V and 2 bases at J, with 16 bases between. CDR1 LGHDT and CDR2 YNNKEL come from the germline V gene (reference sequence). The CDR3 length is 16 residues. The CDR3 protein is CASSQWGSGKPYEQYF. As DNA, the CDR3 is TGTGCCAGCAGCCAATGGGGCTCGGGTAAACCCTACGAGCAGTACTTC.

V usage is TRBV30 and J usage is TRBJ1-6; 7 nucleotides line up with TRBD1. Germline V gives CDR1 GTSNPN, CDR2 SVGIG (reference sequence). CDR3 length: 17 residues. The J segment lost 0 bases and the V segment lost 2 bases, leaving 7 bases of the junction unmatched. CDR3: CAWSPRDRNSYNSPLHF. CDR3 nucleotides: TGTGCCTGGAGTCCCCGGGACAGAAACTCCTATAATTCACCCCTCCACTTT.